Shown below are 16 T cell receptor beta chains from a single sample sequenced in a study of human T cells and chemical hapten exposure. TCRdb reprocessed the RACE reads with MiXCR, giving one entry per CDR3 protein. The profile covers over 85,000 distinct CDR3 sequences, with about 8.7% appearing a single time and 2.9% taken by the ten largest. Regarding time point: healthy volunteer bleed at 2 weeks. The starting material, unfractionated whole blood, was used for total RNA extraction. The sample was whole blood. The receptors derive from a female donor in good health. Some clones in this sample may be carry-over from other donors' samples.

This clonotype appeared many times. V usage is TRBV5-1 and J usage is TRBJ1-2; D remains unclear. Looked up from germline, CDR1 is SGHRS and CDR2 is YFSETQ. There are 14 residues in the CDR3. The V end lost 0 bases, the J end lost 0 bases, and 6 bases lay between the germline ends. The CDR3: CASSLDPANYGYTF. The CDR3, as DNA: TGCGCCAGCAGCTTGGATCCAGCTAACTATGGCTACACCTTC.

This clonotype came up a few times. V gene TRBV29-1 combines with J gene TRBJ2-3; TRBD2 matches at 10 bases. The CDR3 runs 16 residues. From germline, CDR1 is SQVTM and CDR2 ANQGSEA. The V and J ends lost 7 bases and 1 base, in that order; junction bases with no gene match: 11. The CDR3 DNA reads as TGCAGCGCTGTCTTCCTAGCGGGAGTGCGCACAGATACGCAGTATTTT. Residues: CSAVFLAGVRTDTQYF.

This clonotype was seen only a few times. V gene TRBV20-1 combines with J gene TRBJ2-6, with D perhaps TRBD1 (6 bases). Per germline, CDR1 DFQATT and CDR2 SNEGSKA (reference sequence). The CDR3 covers 14 residues. V lost 6 bases and J lost 1, with 10 bases in between. The CDR3 nucleotides read TGCAGTGCAGTACAGGGTTCTGGGGCCAACGTCCTGACTTTC. As protein: CSAVQGSGANVLTF.

The table lists this clonotype with a few counts. V is TRBV12-3 or TRBV12-4 and J is TRBJ2-6; D is undetermined. This CDR3 is 14 amino acids long. Trimming stripped 5 bases from V and 5 bases from J, with 10 bases between. The chain's CDR3 is CASSPFLWANVLTF. DNA of the CDR3: TGTGCCAGCAGTCCCTTCCTGTGGGCCAACGTCCTGACTTTC.

This clonotype was detected only a few times. This sequence joins TRBV5-5 and TRBJ2-7; D may be TRBD1 (5 bases). Germline V CDR1 and CDR2: SGHKS, YYEKEE (reference sequence). Trimming left V 3 bases short and J 0 bases short, with 7 bases between. There are 13 residues in the CDR3. The CDR3 sequence: CASSYRSSYEQYF. DNA for the CDR3: TGTGCCAGCAGCTACAGGTCCTCCTACGAGCAGTACTTC.

The chain has TRBV9 and TRBJ2-5, with 8 bases that match TRBD1. CDR3 length: 14 amino acids. Germline lookup yields CDR1 SGDLS and CDR2 YYNGEE. The J segment lost 5 bases and the V segment lost 1 base, leaving 4 bases of the junction unmatched. The CDR3 DNA reads as TGTGCCAGCAGCGTATCGACAGGGGTGGAGACCCAGTACTTC. Protein product: CASSVSTGVETQYF.

In its sample, this clonotype was seen many times. The chain recombines TRBV28 with TRBJ2-7, with unresolved D. Trimming stripped 5 bases from V and 2 bases from J, with 13 bases between. Germline V lookup: CDR1 MDHEN, CDR2 SYDVKM. The CDR3 has 14 amino acids. CDR3 DNA: TGTGCCAGCAGTCAAGTGACGGAAACCTACGAGCAGTACTTC. Translating it yields CASSQVTETYEQYF. The variable domain in full, completed from reference TRBV28 and TRBJ2-7, reads DVKVTQSSRYLVKRTGEKVFLECVQDMDHENMFWYRQDPGLGLRLIYFSYDVKMKEKGDIPEGYSVSREKKERFSLILESASTNQTSMYLCASSQVTETYEQYFGPGTRLTVT.

This clonotype was counted ten times or more. This chain links TRBV27 with TRBJ1-1; tentative D call: TRBD1 (5 bases). V was cut by 5 bases and J by 1 base, with 14 bases left in between. Germline V gene sequence: CDR1 MNHEY, CDR2 SMNVEV (reference sequence). This CDR3 is 15 amino acids long. CDR3 residues: CASSPDIGTNTEAFF. The DNA of the CDR3 is TGTGCCAGCAGTCCGGACATTGGGACGAACACTGAAGCTTTCTTT.

In this sample, this clonotype turned up many times. J is TRBJ2-7 and V is TRBV7-8; 9 bases agree with TRBD1. This CDR3 comprises 14 residues. Trimming cost V 5 bases and J 7 bases; bases outside gene matches: 9. The germline V gene has CDR1 SGHVS and CDR2 FQNEAQ. The CDR3 sequence is CASSEWTGAGEQYF. The CDR3 DNA is TGTGCCAGCAGCGAATGGACAGGGGCGGGGGAGCAGTACTTC.

Comment on this clonotype: A much larger clonotype is one base distant, so this may be a read error. The chain combines TRBV11-2 with TRBJ2-1; TRBD2 aligns across 7 bases. CDR3 size: 18 residues. Losses at the gene ends were 5 bases for V and 2 bases for J; bases not matched to a gene: 15. Germline assignment: CDR1 SGHAT and CDR2 FQNNGV. The CDR3 DNA reads TGTGCCAGCAGCGAGCGGGACTCCCTCCTTTGCACCTACAATGAGCAGTTCTTC. Protein sequence: CASSERDSLLCTYNEQFF.

This clonotype was seen repeatedly, ten times or more. The J gene is TRBJ2-2, the V gene TRBV7-9; D not certain. CDR3 length equals 13 residues. V was clipped by 3 bases and J by 1 base, with 3 bases between them. Germline V gene lookup returns CDR1 SEHNR and CDR2 FQNEAQ (reference sequence). CDR3 DNA sequence: TGTGCCAGCAGCTTTGAGAACACCGGGGAGCTGTTTTTT. It specifies CASSFENTGELFF. The entire variable domain, with the rest obtained from reference TRBV7-9 and TRBJ2-2, is as follows: DTGVSQNPRHKITKRGQNVTFRCDPISEHNRLYWYRQTLGQGPEFLTYFQNEAQLEKSRLLSDRFSAERPKGSFSTLEIQRTEQGDSAMYLCASSFENTGELFFGEGSRLTVL.

The J gene is TRBJ2-3, the V gene TRBV2; no firm D call. V was clipped by 4 bases and J by 2 bases, with 13 bases between them. The CDR3 spans 15 residues. Germline V gene data show CDR1 as SNHLY and CDR2 as FYNNEI. CDR3 coding DNA: TGTGCCAGCAGTGTTGACGGGCAGAACACAGATACGCAGTATTTT. Its translation is CASSVDGQNTDTQYF.

V and J are TRBV7-6 and TRBJ2-6; D is ambiguous. Germline CDR1 is SGHVS and CDR2 is FNYEAQ. The CDR3 sequence is 17 residues long. The V end was cut by 1 base, the J end by 4 bases, with 14 bases between. CDR3 DNA sequence: TGTGCCAGCAGCTTAGGGACGGAATTATCCGGGGCCAACGTCCTGACTTTC. Protein: CASSLGTELSGANVLTF.

This chain uses TRBV20-1 with TRBJ2-7; TRBD1 matches at 7 bases. This CDR3 contains 13 residues. The germline V gene encodes CDR1 DFQATT and CDR2 SNEGSKA (reference sequence). The V and J ends lost 5 bases and 3 bases, in that order; junction bases with no gene match: 7. Here the CDR3 reads CSAPPRDSYEQYF. The CDR3 DNA sequence: TGCAGTGCTCCCCCGAGGGACAGCTACGAGCAGTACTTC.

The sample holds a few counts of this clonotype. V and J are TRBV28 and TRBJ2-1; D possibly uses TRBD1 or TRBD2 (6 bases each). Germline CDR1 reads MDHEN; CDR2 reads SYDVKM. V lost 7 bases to trimming and J lost 10 bases, with 14 bases between them. The CDR3 sequence is 12 residues long. CDR3 amino acids: CASTWRGSEQFF. As DNA, the CDR3 is TGTGCCAGCACCTGGAGGGGGTCGGAGCAGTTCTTC.

The chain recombines TRBV24-1 with TRBJ1-1; D is possibly TRBD1 (5 bases). The CDR3 is made up of 13 amino acids. Per germline, CDR1 KGHDR and CDR2 SFDVKD. The V and J ends lost 2 bases and 7 bases respectively, with 10 bases between them. CDR3 nucleotides: TGTGCCACCAGTGATTGGGAAGACAGTGAAGCTTTCTTT. Translation gives CATSDWEDSEAFF.